This is a list of T cell receptor beta chains from one sample in a study of shared clonotypes between healthy human individuals. Sequencing used immunoSEQ multiplex PCR; TCRdb keeps in-frame clones, though not all of them. Among over 750,000 clones listed, about 97% were seen once. Sequencing was carried out using naive CD8+ T cells sorted from blood. These receptors originate from a young man in good health. CDR3s include the opening cysteine and the closing phenylalanine or tryptophan. Each record gives: J gene, D gene, clone size, V gene, CDR3 DNA, CDR3 protein. D genes are given only for firm matches. A clone size is listed for some rows: how often the clone was seen (once, few, many), or a class if it is expanded.

TRBJ2-1,TRBD1,NA,TRBV6-6,TGTGCCAGCATCCTCGACAGGGGGTCGTACAATGAGCAGTTCTTC,CASILDRGSYNEQFF
TRBJ1-1,TRBD1,NA,TRBV7-6,TGTGCCAGCAGCCGAACAGGGGGCTCTGAAGCTTTCTTT,CASSRTGGSEAFF
TRBJ2-7,NA,once,TRBV28,TGTGCCAGCAGCTTGGATGGCCACCGCAGGTACTCCTACGAGCAGTACTTC,CASSLDGHRRYSYEQYF
TRBJ2-7,NA,NA,TRBV4-2,TGTGCCAGCAGCCAAGTGGTGAGCTCCTACGAGCAGTACTTC,CASSQVVSSYEQYF
TRBJ2-5,TRBD2,NA,TRBV29-1,TGCAGCGTTGAAGATTATGCGGGAGGGCCAGAGACCCAGTACTTC,CSVEDYAGGPETQYF
TRBJ2-1,NA,NA,TRBV5-4,TGTGCCAGCAGCTTAGGCACTAGCAATGAGCAGTTCTTC,CASSLGTSNEQFF
TRBJ1-1,TRBD1,NA,TRBV6-1,TGTGCCAGCAGTGACTGGGACAGGGGGTGGACTGAAGCTTTCTTT,CASSDWDRGWTEAFF
TRBJ2-1,TRBD2,NA,TRBV5-1,TGCGCCAGCAGCTTGGACACTAGCGGGAGGGCCATTCCGCATGAGCAGTTCTTC,CASSLDTSGRAIPHEQFF
TRBJ2-5,NA,NA,TRBV23-1,TGCGCCAGCAGGACAGAGACCCAGTACTTC,CASRTETQYF
TRBJ1-1,NA,NA,TRBV10-3,TGTGCCATCAGTGGTAAAGGGAGGACTATGAACACTGAAGCTTTCTTT,CAISGKGRTMNTEAFF
TRBJ2-7,TRBD1,once,TRBV11-2,TGTGCCAGCAGCTTAGCGGGACAGGGGGTCTACGAGCAGTACTTC,CASSLAGQGVYEQYF
TRBJ2-7,TRBD2,NA,TRBV29-1,TGCAGCGTTGAAGATCTTAGCGCGGGAGGAGACTACGAGCAGTACTTC,CSVEDLSAGGDYEQYF
TRBJ2-7,NA,NA,TRBV10-2,TGCGCCAGCAGCTCCCTCCAGGGGTACGAGCAGTACTTC,CASSSLQGYEQYF
TRBJ2-4,NA,NA,TRBV19,TGTGCCAGTAGTATAGACTTACTAGCCAAAAACATTCAGTACTTC,CASSIDLLAKNIQYF
TRBJ2-1,TRBD2,NA,TRBV27,TGTGCCAGCTCCCTAGCGGGAGGGGGCCTCAATGAGCAGTTCTTC,CASSLAGGGLNEQFF
TRBJ2-1,NA,NA,TRBV19,TGTGCCAGTAGTATCCCCGTTTTACAGGAGCAGTTCTTC,CASSIPVLQEQFF
TRBJ2-5,TRBD2,once,TRBV6-1,TGTGCCAGCAGTGAAGCGTTCGGGAGGGCCCGTTGGGAGACCCAGTACTTC,CASSEAFGRARWETQYF
TRBJ2-7,TRBD2,once,TRBV13,TGTGCCAGCAGCCTCGGGACTAGCGTTTACGAGCAGTACTTC,CASSLGTSVYEQYF
TRBJ1-1,NA,NA,TRBV5-1,TGCGCCAGCAGCTTGGCTGTGAACACTGAAGCTTTCTTT,CASSLAVNTEAFF
TRBJ2-7,TRBD2,NA,TRBV19,TGTGCCAGTAGTATAGACCTCGGGGTAGCGGGAGTGTCCTACGAGCAGTACTTC,CASSIDLGVAGVSYEQYF
TRBJ2-2,NA,NA,TRBV5-5,TGTGCCAGCAGCTTCGATACCGACAGACGCCCGAACACCGGGGAGCTGTTTTTT,CASSFDTDRRPNTGELFF
TRBJ2-7,TRBD1,once,TRBV7-9,TGTGCCAGCAGCCCCGGGACAGGGGTAAACTACGAGCAGTACTTC,CASSPGTGVNYEQYF
TRBJ2-7,NA,NA,TRBV7-9,TGTGCCAGCAGCATGGGTGGGGGGAACGAGCAGTACTTC,CASSMGGGNEQYF
TRBJ2-3,TRBD1,NA,TRBV5-1,TGCGCCAGCAGCCCGGGGGGACAGGGGGCGACAGATACGCAGTATTTT,CASSPGGQGATDTQYF
TRBJ2-5,NA,NA,TRBV7-9,TGTGCCAGCAGCTTTTCAGATTTTTTAGACTGGGGGGTAGAGACCCAGTACTTC,CASSFSDFLDWGVETQYF
TRBJ2-7,TRBD1,NA,TRBV4-1,TGCGCCAGCAGCCAACCTAGACAGGGGAACCCCTACGAGCAGTACTTC,CASSQPRQGNPYEQYF
TRBJ2-5,TRBD1,NA,TRBV9,TGTGCCAGCAGCGGCTCAGGGGGAACGGGAGAGACCCAGTACTTC,CASSGSGGTGETQYF
TRBJ1-1,NA,once,TRBV29-1,TGCAGCGTTTTCCCCACGGCTCCCGAGTCTCCAACTGAAGCTTTCTTT,CSVFPTAPESPTEAFF
TRBJ1-5,NA,NA,TRBV6-5,TGTGCCAGCAGTTATACTCAGGGAAGCAATCAGCCCCAGCATTTT,CASSYTQGSNQPQHF
TRBJ2-3,NA,once,TRBV4-3,TGCGCCAGCAGCCAAGAGGGACACCGAGATACGCAGTATTTT,CASSQEGHRDTQYF
TRBJ2-7,NA,NA,TRBV7-9,TGTGCCAGCAGCCCGAACCTCTACGAGCAGTACTTC,CASSPNLYEQYF
TRBJ2-6,NA,NA,TRBV7-2,TGTGCCAGCAGCTTTAACAGGCCCCAAAACGTCCTGACTTTC,CASSFNRPQNVLTF
TRBJ2-7,TRBD1,NA,TRBV4-2,TGTGCCAGCAGCCCCCATCCGACAGGGGCGTCCTACGAGCAGTACTTC,CASSPHPTGASYEQYF
TRBJ2-7,TRBD2,NA,TRBV13,TGTGCCAGCAGGGCGGGAGTAGCGATGTCCTACGAGCAGTACTTC,CASRAGVAMSYEQYF
TRBJ2-7,NA,once,TRBV10-3,TGTGCCATCAGTGTGAGAGGTAGCGAGAGGGCCTACGAGACCTACGAGCAGTACTTC,CAISVRGSERAYETYEQYF
TRBJ2-1,TRBD2,NA,TRBV7-6,TGTGCCAGCAGCTTAGGTGGCGGGAGTAGGAATGAGCAGTTCTTC,CASSLGGGSRNEQFF
TRBJ2-3,NA,once,TRBV25-1,TGTGCCAGCAGTGAATACGACCTCGGGGCAGATACGCAGTATTTT,CASSEYDLGADTQYF
TRBJ2-2,NA,NA,TRBV29-1,TGCAGCGTTGAAGAGGGCGGGACCTGGGGAACCGGGGAGCTGTTTTTT,CSVEEGGTWGTGELFF
TRBJ2-1,TRBD2,NA,TRBV9,TGTGCCAGCAGCGTAGGGGTAGCGGGAGTATATGAGCAGTTCTTC,CASSVGVAGVYEQFF
TRBJ2-7,NA,NA,TRBV7-8,TGTGCCAGCAGCTCCCCGAAGTCAGCAGGGCCCGTCTACGAGCAGTACTTC,CASSSPKSAGPVYEQYF
TRBJ2-1,TRBD2,NA,TRBV7-3,TGTGCCAGCAGCTTAACGCTAGCGGGAGTCAATGAGCAGTTCTTC,CASSLTLAGVNEQFF
TRBJ1-2,NA,NA,TRBV9,TGTGCCAGCAGCGCTGGGGCCGGAAACTATGGCTACACCTTC,CASSAGAGNYGYTF
TRBJ2-3,NA,few,TRBV7-8,TGTGCCAGCAGCTTATCACGTGGGTTGGGCCATAGCACAGATACGCAGTATTTT,CASSLSRGLGHSTDTQYF
TRBJ2-2,NA,NA,TRBV10-3,TGTGCCACTTGTACGGCCTTACAGGGTATCACCGGGGAGCTGTTTTTT,CATCTALQGITGELFF
TRBJ2-3,TRBD1,NA,TRBV7-6,TGTGCCAGCAGCTTAGACTGGGACAGGGGGGCAGATACGCAGTATTTT,CASSLDWDRGADTQYF
TRBJ1-2,NA,NA,TRBV5-6,TGTGCCAGCAGGTCAGAGGAAGGTGGTGGCTACACCTTC,CASRSEEGGGYTF
TRBJ1-1,NA,NA,TRBV27,TGTGCCAGCAGTAAAGCCGGAGCTGAAGCTTTCTTT,CASSKAGAEAFF
TRBJ1-5,TRBD1,NA,TRBV9,TGTGCCAGCAGCCCGACTGGGGACAGGTACAATCAGCCCCAGCATTTT,CASSPTGDRYNQPQHF